This T cell receptor beta chain came from a study of cytomegalovirus exposure and HLA in healthy donors. General study points: Per a later analysis, fewer than 20,000 TCR beta sequences showed association with HLA alleles at 0.05 false discovery rate. Per a prior analysis, the majority of TCR beta V segments were productive roughly 90% or roughly 30% of the time. Reportedly, cytomegalovirus status was diagnosed with high sensitivity and specificity.

Regarding donors, all were healthy bone marrow donors. Between the trimmed V and J ends, which lost 3 bases and 8 bases, there was a span of 16 bases. The germline V gene encodes CDR1 KGHSH and CDR2 LQKENI. This CDR3 is built from 14 residues. About this clone: Its antigen is unknown.

Both 60 Vbeta primers and 13 Jbeta primers went into the PCR. The method was immunoSEQ multiplex PCR; TCRdb's version includes in-frame clones alone and lacks a portion of them. The sample has about 55,000 clones, roughly 80% seen once. Sequencing was carried out using PBMCs. This chain links TRBV18 with TRBJ1-2, with a weak D call TRBD1 (5 bases). This TCR was recovered from a man younger than 45 in good health and CMV-seronegative. The DNA of the CDR3 is TGTGCCAGCTCACCGGTTGCAGGGTTCGGCGGCTACACCTTC. Translation gives CASSPVAGFGGYTF.